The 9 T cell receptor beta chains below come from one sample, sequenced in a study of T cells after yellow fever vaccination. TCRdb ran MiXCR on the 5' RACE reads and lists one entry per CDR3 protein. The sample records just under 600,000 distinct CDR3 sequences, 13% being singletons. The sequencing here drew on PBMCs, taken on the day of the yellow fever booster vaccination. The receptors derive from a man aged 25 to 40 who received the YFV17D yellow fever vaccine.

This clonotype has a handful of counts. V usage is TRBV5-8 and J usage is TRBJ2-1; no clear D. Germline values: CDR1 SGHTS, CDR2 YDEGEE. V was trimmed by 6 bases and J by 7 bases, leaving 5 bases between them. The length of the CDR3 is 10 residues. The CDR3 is CASTQNEQFF. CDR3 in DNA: TGTGCCAGCACTCAAAATGAGCAGTTCTTC.

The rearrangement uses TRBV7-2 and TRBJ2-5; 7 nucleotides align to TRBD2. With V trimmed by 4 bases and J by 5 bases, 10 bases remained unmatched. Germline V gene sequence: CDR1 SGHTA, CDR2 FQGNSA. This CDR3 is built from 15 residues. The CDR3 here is CASSSNGLVGETQYF. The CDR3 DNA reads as TGTGCCAGCAGCTCCAACGGACTAGTGGGTGAGACCCAGTACTTC.

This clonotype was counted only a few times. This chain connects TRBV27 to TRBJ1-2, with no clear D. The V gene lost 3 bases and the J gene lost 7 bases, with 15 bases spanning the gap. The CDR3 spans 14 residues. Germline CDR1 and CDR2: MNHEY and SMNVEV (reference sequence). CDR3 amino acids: CASSFAGSETGYTF. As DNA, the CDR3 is TGTGCCAGCAGTTTTGCGGGGTCGGAGACTGGCTACACCTTC.

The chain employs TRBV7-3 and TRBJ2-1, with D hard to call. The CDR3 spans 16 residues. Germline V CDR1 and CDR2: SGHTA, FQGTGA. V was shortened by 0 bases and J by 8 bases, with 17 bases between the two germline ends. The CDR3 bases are TGTGCCAGCAGCTTAACGTTGCTGGGTAGATTCCATGAGCAGTTCTTC. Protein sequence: CASSLTLLGRFHEQFF.

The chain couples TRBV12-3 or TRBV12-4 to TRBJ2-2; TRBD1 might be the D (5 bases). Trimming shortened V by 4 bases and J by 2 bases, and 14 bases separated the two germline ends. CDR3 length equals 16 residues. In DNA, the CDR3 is TGTGCCAGCAGTTCCCAGGGTGTATTCAACACCGGGGAGCTGTTTTTT. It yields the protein CASSSQGVFNTGELFF.

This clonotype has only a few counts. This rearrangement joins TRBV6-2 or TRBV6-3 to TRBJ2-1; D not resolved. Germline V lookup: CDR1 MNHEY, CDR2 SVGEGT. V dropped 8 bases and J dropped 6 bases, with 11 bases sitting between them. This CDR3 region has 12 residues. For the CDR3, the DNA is TGTGCCAGCGGTGGGGTGGTCAATGAGCAGTTCTTC. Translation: CASGGVVNEQFF.

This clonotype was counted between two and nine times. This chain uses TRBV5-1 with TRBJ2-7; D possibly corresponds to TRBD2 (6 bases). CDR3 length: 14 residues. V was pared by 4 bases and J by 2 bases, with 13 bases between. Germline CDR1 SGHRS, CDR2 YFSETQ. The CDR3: CASSGGLQPYEQYF. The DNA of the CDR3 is TGCGCCAGCAGCGGAGGACTACAACCCTACGAGCAGTACTTC.

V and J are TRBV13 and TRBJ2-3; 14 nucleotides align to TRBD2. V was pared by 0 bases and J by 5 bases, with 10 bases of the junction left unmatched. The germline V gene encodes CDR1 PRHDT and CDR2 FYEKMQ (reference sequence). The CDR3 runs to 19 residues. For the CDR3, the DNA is TGTGCCAGCAGCTTAGGCCAGGGACTAGCGGGAGCTCCCCGAGATACGCAGTATTTT. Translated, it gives CASSLGQGLAGAPRDTQYF.

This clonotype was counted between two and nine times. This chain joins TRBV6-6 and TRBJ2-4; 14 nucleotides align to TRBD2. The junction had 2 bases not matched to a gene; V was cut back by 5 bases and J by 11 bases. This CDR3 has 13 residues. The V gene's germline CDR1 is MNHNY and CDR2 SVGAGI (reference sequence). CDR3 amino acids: CASSGGLAGVQYF. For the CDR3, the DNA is TGTGCCAGCAGTGGGGGACTAGCGGGAGTTCAGTACTTC.